The rows below give T cell receptor beta chains drawn from one sample of a study of identifying expanded T cells in peripheral blood. Sequencing was performed with immunoSEQ multiplex PCR; in TCRdb, only in-frame clones are kept and a portion is missing. The table lists around 130,000 clones, 86% of them singletons. Sequencing was performed on blood. Receptor source: a person between 18 and 75 years old in good health. The CDR3 runs from the conserved cysteine through the conserved F or W. A D gene is named only where the DNA matches it firmly. A row's size may be missing; if present it is once, few, many or a size class.

abundance: NA; d_gene: NA; v_gene: TRBV5-1; j_gene: TRBJ2-7; CDR3nt: TGCGCCAGCAGCCCACATCCGGCGGGCTCCTACGAGCAGTACTTC; CDR3aa: CASSPHPAGSYEQYF
abundance: once; d_gene: NA; v_gene: TRBV18; j_gene: TRBJ1-2; CDR3nt: TGTGCCAGCTCCCAATCCGGGACACCAGGAAACTATGGCTACACCTTC; CDR3aa: CASSQSGTPGNYGYTF
abundance: NA; d_gene: NA; v_gene: TRBV6-1; j_gene: TRBJ1-2; CDR3nt: TGTGCCAGCAACCCAGGGTCTGCTTCTGGCTACACCTTC; CDR3aa: CASNPGSASGYTF
abundance: NA; d_gene: TRBD1; v_gene: TRBV28; j_gene: TRBJ1-5; CDR3nt: TGTGCCAGCAGTTATGCAGGGGGCGCGGGGCAGCCCCAGCATTTT; CDR3aa: CASSYAGGAGQPQHF
abundance: NA; d_gene: NA; v_gene: TRBV6-5; j_gene: TRBJ2-5; CDR3nt: TGTGCCAGCAGGGACGGAGACATACAAGAGACCCAGTACTTC; CDR3aa: CASRDGDIQETQYF
abundance: NA; d_gene: NA; v_gene: TRBV18; j_gene: TRBJ2-2; CDR3nt: TGTGCCAGCTCACCACCTTTGGGACCGGGGGAGCTGTTTTTT; CDR3aa: CASSPPLGPGELFF
abundance: NA; d_gene: TRBD1; v_gene: TRBV27; j_gene: TRBJ2-2; CDR3nt: TGTGCCAGCAGTCCACAGGGGGCGAACACCGGGGAGCTGTTTTTT; CDR3aa: CASSPQGANTGELFF
abundance: NA; d_gene: NA; v_gene: TRBV7-9; j_gene: TRBJ2-6; CDR3nt: TGTGCCAGCAGCTTAAGGAGCTCTGGGGCCAACGTCCTGACTTTC; CDR3aa: CASSLRSSGANVLTF
abundance: NA; d_gene: TRBD2; v_gene: TRBV7-3; j_gene: TRBJ2-7; CDR3nt: TGTGCCAGCAGCACGGGACTAGCGGGCGAGCAGTACTTC; CDR3aa: CASSTGLAGEQYF
abundance: NA; d_gene: TRBD2; v_gene: TRBV4-2; j_gene: TRBJ2-7; CDR3nt: TGTGCCAGCAGGCAACTAGCGGGGGGCGCCTACGAGCAGTACTTC; CDR3aa: CASRQLAGGAYEQYF
abundance: NA; d_gene: TRBD1; v_gene: TRBV5-8; j_gene: TRBJ2-6; CDR3nt: TGTGCCAGCAGCCCGTGGACAGGGGACTCTGGGGCCAACGTCCTGACTTTC; CDR3aa: CASSPWTGDSGANVLTF
abundance: NA; d_gene: NA; v_gene: TRBV11-3; j_gene: TRBJ1-4; CDR3nt: TGTGCCAGCAGCTCATACAGGGATAAAAAACTGTTTTTT; CDR3aa: CASSSYRDKKLFF
abundance: NA; d_gene: TRBD2; v_gene: TRBV4-2; j_gene: TRBJ2-6; CDR3nt: TGTGCCAGCAGCAGGGCGGGGGGAACCTCTGGGGCCAACGTCCTGACTTTC; CDR3aa: CASSRAGGTSGANVLTF
abundance: NA; d_gene: TRBD1; v_gene: TRBV15; j_gene: TRBJ2-5; CDR3nt: TGTGCCACCAGCTGGGCCTCAGGGGGCCAAGAGACCCAGTACTTC; CDR3aa: CATSWASGGQETQYF
abundance: NA; d_gene: NA; v_gene: TRBV5-1; j_gene: TRBJ2-6; CDR3nt: TGCGCCAGCAGTTCTGGACCCAACTCTGGGGCCAACGTCCTGACTTTC; CDR3aa: CASSSGPNSGANVLTF
abundance: few; d_gene: NA; v_gene: TRBV5-6; j_gene: TRBJ2-3; CDR3nt: TGTGCCAGCACCTCTGAGCGGACGCAGTATTTT; CDR3aa: CASTSERTQYF
abundance: NA; d_gene: NA; v_gene: TRBV5-6; j_gene: TRBJ2-6; CDR3nt: TGTGCCAGCAGCTTGACAGGGACTGGGGCCAACGTCCTGACTTTC; CDR3aa: CASSLTGTGANVLTF
abundance: NA; d_gene: NA; v_gene: TRBV10-3; j_gene: TRBJ1-4; CDR3nt: TGTGCCATCAGTGTTGCGTACACTAATGAAAAACTGTTTTTT; CDR3aa: CAISVAYTNEKLFF
abundance: NA; d_gene: NA; v_gene: TRBV4-2; j_gene: TRBJ2-1; CDR3nt: TGTGCCAGCAGCCAGAGGGCCGGGACAAGGCAGTTCTTC; CDR3aa: CASSQRAGTRQFF
abundance: NA; d_gene: NA; v_gene: TRBV7-9; j_gene: TRBJ2-3; CDR3nt: TGTGCCAGCAGCTTAAAAACGGGCTTCTATACGCAGTATTTT; CDR3aa: CASSLKTGFYTQYF
abundance: NA; d_gene: TRBD2; v_gene: TRBV7-3; j_gene: TRBJ2-7; CDR3nt: TGTGCCAGCAGCTCTAGCGGGGGCGACTCCTACGAGCAGTACTTC; CDR3aa: CASSSSGGDSYEQYF
abundance: once; d_gene: NA; v_gene: TRBV2; j_gene: TRBJ2-3; CDR3nt: TGTGCCAGCAGTGAAGGTCAAGATACGCAGTATTTT; CDR3aa: CASSEGQDTQYF
abundance: NA; d_gene: NA; v_gene: TRBV4-1; j_gene: TRBJ2-5; CDR3nt: TGCGCCAGCAGTTACGTTGGGGAGACCCAGTACTTC; CDR3aa: CASSYVGETQYF
abundance: NA; d_gene: TRBD1; v_gene: TRBV6-6; j_gene: TRBJ2-1; CDR3nt: TGTGCCAGCACTCTTACACGGGACAGTTACAATGAGCAGTTCTTC; CDR3aa: CASTLTRDSYNEQFF
abundance: NA; d_gene: TRBD1; v_gene: TRBV7-3; j_gene: TRBJ1-2; CDR3nt: TGTGCCAGCAGCTTACAGGGACAGGGGAACTATGGCTACACCTTC; CDR3aa: CASSLQGQGNYGYTF
abundance: few; d_gene: TRBD2; v_gene: TRBV4-1; j_gene: TRBJ2-1; CDR3nt: TGCGCCAGCAGCCATCTCTTGAAGCGGGAGAGGGGGAATGAGCAGTTCTTC; CDR3aa: CASSHLLKRERGNEQFF
abundance: NA; d_gene: TRBD2; v_gene: TRBV9; j_gene: TRBJ2-1; CDR3nt: TGTGCCAGCAGCGTAGAAGCGGGAGTGGGGAATGAGCAGTTCTTC; CDR3aa: CASSVEAGVGNEQFF
abundance: NA; d_gene: NA; v_gene: TRBV5-4; j_gene: TRBJ2-7; CDR3nt: TGTGCCAGCAGCATCGGGGGGACATCACCCTACGAGCAGTACTTC; CDR3aa: CASSIGGTSPYEQYF